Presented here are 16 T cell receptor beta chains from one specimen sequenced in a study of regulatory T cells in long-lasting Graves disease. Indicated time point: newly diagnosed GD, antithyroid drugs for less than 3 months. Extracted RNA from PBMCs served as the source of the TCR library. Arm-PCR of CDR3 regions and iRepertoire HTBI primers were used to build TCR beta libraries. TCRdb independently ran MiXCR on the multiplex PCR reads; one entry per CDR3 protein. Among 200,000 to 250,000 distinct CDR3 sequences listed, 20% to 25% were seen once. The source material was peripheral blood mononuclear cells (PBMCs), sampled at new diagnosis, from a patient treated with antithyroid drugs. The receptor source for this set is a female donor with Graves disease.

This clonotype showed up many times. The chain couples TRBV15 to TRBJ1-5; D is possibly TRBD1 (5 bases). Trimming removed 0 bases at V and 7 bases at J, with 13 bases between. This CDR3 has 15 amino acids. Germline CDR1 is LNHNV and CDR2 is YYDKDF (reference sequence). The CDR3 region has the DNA TGTGCCACCAGCAGAGAATCGCAGGGATCCCAGCCCCAGCATTTT. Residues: CATSRESQGSQPQHF. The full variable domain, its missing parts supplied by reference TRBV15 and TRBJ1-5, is DAMVIQNPRYQVTQFGKPVTLSCSQTLNHNVMYWYQQKSSQAPKLLFHYYDKDFNNEADTPDNFQSRRPNTSFCFLDIRSPGLGDTAMYLCATSRESQGSQPQHFGDGTRLSIL.

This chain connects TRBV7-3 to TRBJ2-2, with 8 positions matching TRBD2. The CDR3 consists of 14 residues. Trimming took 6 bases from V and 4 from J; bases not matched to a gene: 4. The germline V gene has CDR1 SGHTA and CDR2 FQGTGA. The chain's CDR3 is CASSLRGGTGELFF. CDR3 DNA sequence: TGTGCCAGCAGTTTACGGGGGGGCACCGGGGAGCTGTTTTTT.

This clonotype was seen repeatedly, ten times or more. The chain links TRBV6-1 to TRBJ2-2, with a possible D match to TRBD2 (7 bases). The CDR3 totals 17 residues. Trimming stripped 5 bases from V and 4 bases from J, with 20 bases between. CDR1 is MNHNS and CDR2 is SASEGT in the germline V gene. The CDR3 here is CASSPRGHREGTGELFF. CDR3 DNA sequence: TGTGCCAGCAGTCCAAGGGGCCACAGGGAGGGCACCGGGGAGCTGTTTTTT.

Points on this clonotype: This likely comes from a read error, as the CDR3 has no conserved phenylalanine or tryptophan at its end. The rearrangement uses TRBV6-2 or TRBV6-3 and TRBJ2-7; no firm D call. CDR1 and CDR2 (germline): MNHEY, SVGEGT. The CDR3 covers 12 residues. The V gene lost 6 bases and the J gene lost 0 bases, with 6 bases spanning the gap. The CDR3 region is CASRPDSYEQYS. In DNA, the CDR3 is TGTGCCAGCAGACCAGACTCCTACGAGCAGTACTCC.

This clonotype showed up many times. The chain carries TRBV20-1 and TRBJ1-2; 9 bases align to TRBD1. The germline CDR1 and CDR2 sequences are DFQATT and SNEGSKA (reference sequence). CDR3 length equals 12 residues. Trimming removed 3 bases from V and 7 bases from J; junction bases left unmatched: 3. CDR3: CSASGDRAGYTF. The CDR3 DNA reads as TGCAGTGCTAGTGGGGACAGGGCTGGCTACACCTTC.

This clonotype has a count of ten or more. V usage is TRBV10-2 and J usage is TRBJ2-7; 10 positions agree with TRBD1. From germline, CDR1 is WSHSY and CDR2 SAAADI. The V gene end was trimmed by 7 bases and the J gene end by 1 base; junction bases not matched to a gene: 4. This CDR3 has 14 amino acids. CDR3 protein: CASKGDRGSYEQYF. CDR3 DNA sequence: TGCGCCAGCAAAGGGGACAGGGGATCCTACGAGCAGTACTTC.

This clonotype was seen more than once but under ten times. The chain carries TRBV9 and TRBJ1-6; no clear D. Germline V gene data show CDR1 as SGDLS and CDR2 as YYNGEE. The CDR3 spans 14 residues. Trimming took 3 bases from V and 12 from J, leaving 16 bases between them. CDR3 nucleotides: TGTGCCAGCAGCGGCTCTTACGGGCGGGGACCCCTCCACTTT. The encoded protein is CASSGSYGRGPLHF.

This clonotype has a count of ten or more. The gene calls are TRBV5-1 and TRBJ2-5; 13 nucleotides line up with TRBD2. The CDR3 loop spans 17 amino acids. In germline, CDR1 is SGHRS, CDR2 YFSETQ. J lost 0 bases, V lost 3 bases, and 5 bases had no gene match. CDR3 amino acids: CASSSGLAGPYQETQYF. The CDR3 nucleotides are TGCGCCAGCAGCTCGGGACTAGCGGGGCCGTACCAAGAGACCCAGTACTTC.

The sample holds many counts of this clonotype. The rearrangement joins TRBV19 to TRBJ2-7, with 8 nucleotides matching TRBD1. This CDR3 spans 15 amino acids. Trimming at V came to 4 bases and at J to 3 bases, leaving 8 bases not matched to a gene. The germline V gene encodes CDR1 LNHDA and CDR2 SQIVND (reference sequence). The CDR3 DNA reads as TGTGCCAGTAGTAATTCCGGGACAGGCAACTACGAGCAGTACTTC. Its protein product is CASSNSGTGNYEQYF. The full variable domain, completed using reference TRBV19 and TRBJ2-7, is DGGITQSPKYLFRKEGQNVTLSCEQNLNHDAMYWYRQDPGQGLRLIYYSQIVNDFQKGDIAEGYSVSREKKESFPLTVTSAQKNPTAFYLCASSNSGTGNYEQYFGPGTRLTVT.

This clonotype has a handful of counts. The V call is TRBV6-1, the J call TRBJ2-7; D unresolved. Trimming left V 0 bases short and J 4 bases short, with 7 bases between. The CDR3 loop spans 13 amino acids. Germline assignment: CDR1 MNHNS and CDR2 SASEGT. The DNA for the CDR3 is TGTGCCAGCAGTGAAGCTGTCGAATACGAGCAGTACTTC. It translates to CASSEAVEYEQYF.

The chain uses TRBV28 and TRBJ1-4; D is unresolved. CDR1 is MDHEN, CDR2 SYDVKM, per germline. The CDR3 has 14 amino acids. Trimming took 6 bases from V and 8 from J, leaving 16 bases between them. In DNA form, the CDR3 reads TGTGCCAGCAGCCTAGGGCCCTCAGGAGAAAAACTGTTTTTT. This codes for CASSLGPSGEKLFF.

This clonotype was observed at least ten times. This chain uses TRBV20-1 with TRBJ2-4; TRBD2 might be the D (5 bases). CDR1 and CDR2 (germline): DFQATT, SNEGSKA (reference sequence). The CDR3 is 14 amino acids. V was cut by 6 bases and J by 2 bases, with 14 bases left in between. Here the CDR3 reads CSAQAAVSKNIQYF. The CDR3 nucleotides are TGCAGTGCGCAAGCGGCGGTTTCCAAAAACATTCAGTACTTC.

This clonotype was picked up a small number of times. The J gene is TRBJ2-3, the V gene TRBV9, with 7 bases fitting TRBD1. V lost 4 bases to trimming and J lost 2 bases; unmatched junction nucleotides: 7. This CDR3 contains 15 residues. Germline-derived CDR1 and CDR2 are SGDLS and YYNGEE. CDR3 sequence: CASSPTGYNTDTQYF. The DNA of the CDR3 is TGTGCCAGCAGCCCGACAGGGTATAACACAGATACGCAGTATTTT.

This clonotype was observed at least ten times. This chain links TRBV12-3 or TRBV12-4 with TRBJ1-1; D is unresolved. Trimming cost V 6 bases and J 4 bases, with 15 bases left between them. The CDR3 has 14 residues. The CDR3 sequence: CASSQDPKATEAFF. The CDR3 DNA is TGTGCCAGCAGCCAGGACCCGAAAGCCACTGAAGCTTTCTTT.

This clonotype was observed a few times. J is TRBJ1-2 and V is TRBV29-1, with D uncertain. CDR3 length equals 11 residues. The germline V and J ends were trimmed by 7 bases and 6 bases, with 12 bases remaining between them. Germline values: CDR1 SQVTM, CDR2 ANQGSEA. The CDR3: CSGWAKDGYTF. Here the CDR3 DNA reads TGCAGCGGCTGGGCAAAAGATGGCTACACCTTC.

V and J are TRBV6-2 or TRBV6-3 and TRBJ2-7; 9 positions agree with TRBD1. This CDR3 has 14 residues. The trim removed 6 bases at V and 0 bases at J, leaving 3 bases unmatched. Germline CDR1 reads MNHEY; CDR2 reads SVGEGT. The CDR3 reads CASRRTGASYEQYF. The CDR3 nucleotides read TGTGCCAGCAGGCGGACAGGGGCCTCCTACGAGCAGTACTTC.